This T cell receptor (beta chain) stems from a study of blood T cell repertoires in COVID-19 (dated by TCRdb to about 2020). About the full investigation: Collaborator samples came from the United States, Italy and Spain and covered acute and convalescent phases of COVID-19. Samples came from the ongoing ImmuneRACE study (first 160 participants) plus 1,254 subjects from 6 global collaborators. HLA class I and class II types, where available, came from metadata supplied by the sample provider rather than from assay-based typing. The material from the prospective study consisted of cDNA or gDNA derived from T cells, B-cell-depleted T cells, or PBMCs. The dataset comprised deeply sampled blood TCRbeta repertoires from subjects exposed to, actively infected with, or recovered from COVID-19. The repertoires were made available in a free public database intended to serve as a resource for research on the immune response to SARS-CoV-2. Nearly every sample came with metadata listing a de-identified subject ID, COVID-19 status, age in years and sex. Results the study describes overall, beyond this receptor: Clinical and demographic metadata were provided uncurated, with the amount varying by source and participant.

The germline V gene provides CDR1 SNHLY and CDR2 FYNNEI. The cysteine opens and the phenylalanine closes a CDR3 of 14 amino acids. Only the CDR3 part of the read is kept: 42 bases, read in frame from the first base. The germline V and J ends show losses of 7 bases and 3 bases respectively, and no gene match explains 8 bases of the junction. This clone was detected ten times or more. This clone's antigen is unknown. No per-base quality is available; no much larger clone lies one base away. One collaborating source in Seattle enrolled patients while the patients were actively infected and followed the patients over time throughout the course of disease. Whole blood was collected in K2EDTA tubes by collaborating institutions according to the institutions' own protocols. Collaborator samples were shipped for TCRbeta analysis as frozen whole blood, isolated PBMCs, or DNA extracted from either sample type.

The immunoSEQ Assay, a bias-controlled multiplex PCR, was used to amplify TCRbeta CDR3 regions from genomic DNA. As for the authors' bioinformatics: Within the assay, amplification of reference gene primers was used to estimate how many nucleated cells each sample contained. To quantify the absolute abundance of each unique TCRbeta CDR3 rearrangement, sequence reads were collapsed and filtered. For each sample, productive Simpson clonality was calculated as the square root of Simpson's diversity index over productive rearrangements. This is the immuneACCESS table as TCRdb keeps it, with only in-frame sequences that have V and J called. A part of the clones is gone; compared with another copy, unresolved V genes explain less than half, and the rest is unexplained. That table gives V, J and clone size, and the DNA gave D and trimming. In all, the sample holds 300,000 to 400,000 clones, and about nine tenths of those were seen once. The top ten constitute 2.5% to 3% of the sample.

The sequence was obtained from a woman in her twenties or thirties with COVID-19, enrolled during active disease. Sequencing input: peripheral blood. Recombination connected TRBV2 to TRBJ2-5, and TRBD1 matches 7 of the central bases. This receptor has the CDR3 CASIRETGEETQYF. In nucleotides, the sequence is TGTGCCAGCATTCGGGAAACAGGGGAAGAGACCCAGTACTTC. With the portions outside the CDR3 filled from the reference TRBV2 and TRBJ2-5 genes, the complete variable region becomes EPEVTQTPSHQVTQMGQEVILRCVPISNHLYFYWYRQILGQKVEFLVSFYNNEISEKSEIFDDQFSVERPDGSNFTLKIRSTKLEDSAMYFCASIRETGEETQYFGPGTRLLVL.